The rows below give T cell receptor beta chains drawn from one sample of a study of blood T cell repertoires in COVID-19. The data were produced by immunoSEQ multiplex PCR, yet TCRdb's version contains in-frame clones alone and is incomplete. The sample records about 210,000 clones, around 80% being singletons. Sequencing input: PBMCs or T cells enriched from blood (not recorded which). These receptors all stem from a young man with acute COVID-19. The CDR3 runs from the conserved cysteine through the conserved F or W. Fields, in order: clone size, V gene, D gene, J gene, CDR3 DNA, CDR3 protein. The D gene is left open where the match is weak. A row's size may be missing; if present it is once, few, many or a size class.

>NA|TRBV9|NA|TRBJ1-4
TGTGCCAGCAGCGAGGGGACAACAGCAAGTGAAAAACTGTTTTTT
CASSEGTTASEKLFF
>NA|TRBV7-9|TRBD1|TRBJ1-3
TGTGCCAGCAGCTTAGGGGCAGGGGGCTCTGGAAACACCATATATTTT
CASSLGAGGSGNTIYF
>NA|TRBV19|TRBD1|TRBJ1-3
TGTGCCAGTAGTTCAACGGACAGGAAGGAAAACACCATATATTTT
CASSSTDRKENTIYF
>NA|TRBV7-3|NA|TRBJ1-1
TGTGCCAGCAGCCAAGGGGGACCCTATGCTTTCTTT
CASSQGGPYAFF
>NA|TRBV25-1|NA|TRBJ2-4
TGTGCCAGCAGCGCGGGGAATCCCAAAAACATTCAGTACTTC
CASSAGNPKNIQYF
>NA|TRBV7-2|TRBD1|TRBJ1-5
TGTGCCAGCAGCTTAGGAGGGACAGGGCCTCAGCCCCAGCATTTT
CASSLGGTGPQPQHF
>NA|TRBV4-1|NA|TRBJ1-1
TGCGCCAGCAGCCAAGTCCGGGGCAGGGGGAACACTGAAGCTTTCTTT
CASSQVRGRGNTEAFF
>NA|TRBV4-1|NA|TRBJ1-5
TGCGCCAGCAGCCAAGTGTTGGGGCACAGTCAGCCCCAGCATTTT
CASSQVLGHSQPQHF
>NA|TRBV5-1|TRBD1|TRBJ1-2
TGCGCCAGCAGACCCGACAGGGTAGAGGGCTACACCTTC
CASRPDRVEGYTF
>NA|TRBV19|NA|TRBJ2-7
TGTGCCAGTAGACCCTACCTAGGGGCCTACGAGCAGTACTTC
CASRPYLGAYEQYF
>NA|TRBV3-1/TRBV3-2|NA|TRBJ1-6
TGTGCCAGCAGCCAAGGTTTCCCAGGGTACAGGTCACCCCTCCACTTT
CASSQGFPGYRSPLHF
>once|TRBV5-5|NA|TRBJ1-1
TGTGCCAGCAGCCCTATGAACACTGAAGCTTTCTTT
CASSPMNTEAFF
>NA|TRBV7-9|TRBD1|TRBJ2-5
TGTGCCAGCAGCTCCTCAGGGGGTCGGGAGACCCAGTACTTC
CASSSSGGRETQYF
>NA|TRBV6-5|TRBD2|TRBJ2-5
TGTGCCAGCAGTTGGACTAGCGGGCAAGAGACCCAGTACTTC
CASSWTSGQETQYF
>NA|TRBV27|NA|TRBJ2-7
TGTGCCAGCAGTTCTCCCTTCGATCCAGGGCACGAGCAGTACTTC
CASSSPFDPGHEQYF
>NA|TRBV7-6|TRBD2|TRBJ2-2
TGTGCCAGCAGCTTACAGAGCGGGGGGGCCTCCGGGGAGCTGTTTTTT
CASSLQSGGASGELFF
>once|TRBV19|TRBD1|TRBJ1-5
TGTGCCAGTAGTAAAGGGACAGGCTATAGCAATCAGCCCCAGCATTTT
CASSKGTGYSNQPQHF
>NA|TRBV7-9|TRBD2|TRBJ2-1
TGTGCCAGCAGCTCGCTACCGGGACTAGCGGGGGGCTCCTACAATGAGCAGTTCTTC
CASSSLPGLAGGSYNEQFF
>few|TRBV6-1|NA|TRBJ2-5
TGTGCCAGCAGTGAAGAAGGGGGGACCCAGTACTTC
CASSEEGGTQYF
>NA|TRBV10-3|NA|TRBJ1-1
TGTGCCATCAGGCAGCTCACAGGAGGGACTGAAGCTTTCTTT
CAIRQLTGGTEAFF
>NA|TRBV28|NA|TRBJ1-3
TGTGCCAGCAGTTTTGTTGTTGGGGGGATAAACGGAAACACCATATATTTT
CASSFVVGGINGNTIYF
>NA|TRBV4-2|TRBD1|TRBJ1-2
TGTGCCAGCAGCCAAGATACGGGGACAGCTTACCGCTACACCTTC
CASSQDTGTAYRYTF
>once|TRBV29-1|TRBD1|TRBJ1-2
TGCAGCGTTGAACCGGGACAGGAAGGCTATGGCTACACCTTC
CSVEPGQEGYGYTF
>NA|TRBV5-1|TRBD2|TRBJ2-3
TGCGCCAGCAGCTGGGCTAGCGGACGCACAGATACGCAGTATTTT
CASSWASGRTDTQYF
>many|TRBV19|NA|TRBJ2-3
TGTGCCAGTGTACGCGATCCGTACCGGGGCACAGATACGCAGTATTTT
CASVRDPYRGTDTQYF
>once|TRBV7-9|TRBD1|TRBJ2-3
TGTGCCAGCAGCACCCGACAGGGTTTCACAGATACGCAGTATTTT
CASSTRQGFTDTQYF
>once|TRBV3-1/TRBV3-2|NA|TRBJ1-6
TGTGCCAGCAGCCAAGATTCCTCCTCCTATAATTCACCCCTCCACTTT
CASSQDSSSYNSPLHF
>once|TRBV3-1/TRBV3-2|TRBD2|TRBJ2-1
TGTGCCAGCAGCCTTTCGGGACTAGCGGGGTCGACCTACAATGAGCAGTTCTTC
CASSLSGLAGSTYNEQFF
>NA|TRBV18|NA|TRBJ2-7
TGTGCCAGCTCACCAGCAGGGGTCCCCTACGAGCAGTACTTC
CASSPAGVPYEQYF
>NA|TRBV3-1/TRBV3-2|NA|TRBJ1-4
TGTGCCAGCAGCCTACCGGTCGGGGAACTGTTTTTT
CASSLPVGELFF
>NA|TRBV6-4|NA|TRBJ1-5
TGTGCCAGCAGTGAGGAGGGGGGGAATCAGCCCCAGCATTTT
CASSEEGGNQPQHF
>NA|TRBV6-5|TRBD1|TRBJ2-2
TGTGCCAGCAGTTACGGGGACAGTCGCACCGGGGAGCTGTTTTTT
CASSYGDSRTGELFF
>NA|TRBV6-5|TRBD1|TRBJ1-1
TGTGCCAGCAGTTACGGGACAGGGGGTTTCACTGAAGCTTTCTTT
CASSYGTGGFTEAFF
>NA|TRBV6-5|NA|TRBJ2-2
TGTGCCAGCAGTCGAGGTCGGAGCCTTGGGGAGCTGTTTTTT
CASSRGRSLGELFF
>NA|TRBV29-1|NA|TRBJ1-2
TGCAGCGTTGATGGCGACAATTCCATCTATGGCTACACCTTC
CSVDGDNSIYGYTF
>NA|TRBV30|NA|TRBJ1-2
TGTGGCACAGGTCCGGATGGCTACACCTTC
CGTGPDGYTF